The subject of this entry is one T cell receptor (beta chain). The target antigen is unknown. The sample comes from a study of T cells in Graves' hyperthyroidism and ophthalmopathy. Over 18 months, lack of ophthalmopathy progression marked Graves' hyperthyroidism as stable. Trimming removed 3 bases from V and 5 bases from J; junction bases left unmatched: 11. Germline CDR1 reads SGDLS; CDR2 reads YYNGEE. The CDR3 runs to 15 residues. There were TCR beta CDR3 regions amplified from RNA transcripts. Primed by the HTBI set, a first-round RT-PCR was run on the TCR CDR3. In TCRdb, the multiplex PCR reads were re-called with MiXCR into one record per CDR3 protein. The sample has 300,000 to 350,000 distinct CDR3 sequences, roughly 15% seen once. Notes on the study in general: Most thyroid clonotypes expanded above 0.001 appeared in blood too. Model predictions of ophthalmopathy came a median approximately 6.5 months before onset.

The sample was blood. The chain combines TRBV9 with TRBJ2-7; 7 nucleotides line up with TRBD1. This TCR was sampled from a man under 40 with Graves' hyperthyroidism. CDR3 residues: CASSAPVGTANEQYF. CDR3 DNA sequence: TGTGCCAGCAGCGCCCCCGTTGGGACAGCCAACGAGCAGTACTTC.